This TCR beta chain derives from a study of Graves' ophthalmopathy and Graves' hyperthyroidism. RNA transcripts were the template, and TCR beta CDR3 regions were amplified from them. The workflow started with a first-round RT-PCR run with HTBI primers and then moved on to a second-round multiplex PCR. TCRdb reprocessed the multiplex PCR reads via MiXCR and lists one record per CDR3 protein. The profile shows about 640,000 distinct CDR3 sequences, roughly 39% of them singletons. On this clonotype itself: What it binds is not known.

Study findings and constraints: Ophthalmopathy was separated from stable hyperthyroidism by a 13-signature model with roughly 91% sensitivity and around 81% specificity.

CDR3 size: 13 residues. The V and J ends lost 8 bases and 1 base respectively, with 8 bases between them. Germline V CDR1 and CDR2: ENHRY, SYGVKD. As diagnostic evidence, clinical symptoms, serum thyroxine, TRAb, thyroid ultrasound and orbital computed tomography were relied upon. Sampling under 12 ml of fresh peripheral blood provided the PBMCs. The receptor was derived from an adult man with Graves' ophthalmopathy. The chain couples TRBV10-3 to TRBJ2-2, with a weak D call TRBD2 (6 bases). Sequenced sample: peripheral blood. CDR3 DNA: TGTGCCATCGGGCGGGAGAACACCGGGGAGCTGTTTTTT. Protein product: CAIGRENTGELFF.